This T cell receptor (beta chain) originates from a study of blood T cell repertoires in COVID-19. In the authors' workflow: Reference gene primer amplification yielded estimated nucleated cell counts. TCRdb's copy holds only in-frame clones and misses some; the assay was immunoSEQ multiplex PCR. V and J calls and clone size are those listed in that table; D and trimming were worked out from the DNA. This table has about 260,000 clones, about 87% appearing once. The CDR3 has 16 residues. Germline CDR1 and CDR2: MRHNA and SNTAGT. Trimming left V 4 bases short and J 1 base short, with 16 bases between. This clone was found once.

The sequencing input was peripheral blood. The clonotype comes from a woman in her 40s who had recovered from COVID-19. The J gene is TRBJ1-2, the V gene TRBV6-4; D is uncertain. CDR3 in amino acids: CASSATSGVFNYGYTF. The CDR3 nucleotides read TGTGCCAGCAGTGCTACTTCTGGTGTGTTTAACTATGGCTACACCTTC.